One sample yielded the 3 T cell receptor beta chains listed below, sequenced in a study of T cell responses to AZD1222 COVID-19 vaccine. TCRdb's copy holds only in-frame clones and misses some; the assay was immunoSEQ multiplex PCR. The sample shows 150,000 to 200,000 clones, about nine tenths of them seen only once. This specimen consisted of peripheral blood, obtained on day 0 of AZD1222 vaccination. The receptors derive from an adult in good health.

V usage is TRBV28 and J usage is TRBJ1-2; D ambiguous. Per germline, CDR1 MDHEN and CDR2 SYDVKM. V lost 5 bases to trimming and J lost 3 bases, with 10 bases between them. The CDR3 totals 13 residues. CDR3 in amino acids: CASSRVIDYGYTF. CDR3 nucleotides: TGTGCCAGCAGTCGGGTCATCGACTATGGCTACACCTTC.

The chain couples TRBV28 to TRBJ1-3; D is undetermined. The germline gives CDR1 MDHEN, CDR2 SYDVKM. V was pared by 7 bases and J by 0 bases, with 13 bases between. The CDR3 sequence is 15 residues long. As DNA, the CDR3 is TGTGCCAGCACTTCCGACGGGATCTCTGGAAACACCATATATTTT. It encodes CASTSDGISGNTIYF.

The chain's CDR3 is CASSPWDNNEKLFF. The CDR3 region has the DNA TGCGCCAGCAGCCCCTGGGACAATAATGAAAAACTGTTTTTT. The V call is TRBV4-1, the J call TRBJ1-4; possible D gene TRBD1, 6 bases. The CDR3 contains 14 residues. CDR1 and CDR2 (germline): MGHRA, YSYEKL. Trimming cost V 4 bases and J 4 bases, with 10 bases left between them.